This T cell receptor beta chain stems from a study of cytomegalovirus exposure and HLA in healthy donors. 13 Jbeta primers and 60 Vbeta primers were used for the PCR. The assay was immunoSEQ multiplex PCR, and TCRdb's table has in-frame clones only and misses some. The sample has roughly 230,000 clones, around 80% seen once. Study-level points and caveats: Relative to the approximately 680-donor mean, N-insertions were reportedly fewer in an Asian-associated ancestry cluster in a later analysis. The authors later found HLA-associated TCR beta chains more clonally expanded than equally common others. Overall, some 160 TCR beta chains were annotated as cytomegalovirus-associated. The sole available immune exposure information was CMV serostatus.

CDR1 LNHNV and CDR2 YYDKDF come from the germline V gene (reference sequence). With V trimmed by 1 base and J by 0 bases, 5 bases remained unmatched. This CDR3 is built from 16 residues. A word on this clone: The target antigen is unknown.

The clonotype originates from a boy younger than 18 in good health and CMV-seronegative. The chain has TRBV15 and TRBJ1-2; 7 bases fit TRBD1. Sequencing input: PBMCs. This CDR3 reads CATSRGDSEANYGYTF. Written as DNA, the CDR3 is TGTGCCACCAGCAGAGGGGACAGCGAAGCTAACTATGGCTACACCTTC. Based on the CDR3 plus reference TRBV15 and TRBJ1-2, the full variable domain is DAMVIQNPRYQVTQFGKPVTLSCSQTLNHNVMYWYQQKSSQAPKLLFHYYDKDFNNEADTPDNFQSRRPNTSFCFLDIRSPGLGDTAMYLCATSRGDSEANYGYTFGSGTRLTVV.